Following are 10 T cell receptor beta chains from one sample sequenced in a study of CD8+CD57+ T cells in acquired aplastic anemia. Only patients with CD8+CD57+ cell expansion on flow cytometry were chosen for sequencing. Profiling of TCR beta VDJ combinations and CDR3 sequences used genomic DNA as template. TCRdb re-analysed the reads in MiXCR, keeping a single row per CDR3 protein. This table has around 200,000 distinct CDR3 sequences, less than 65% appearing once. Sequenced input: sorted CD4+, CD8+, or CD8+CD57+ T cells (not recorded which) from PBMCs. Source of these receptors: a human donor with aplastic anemia.

Worth noting for this clonotype: At one end, the junction sequence differs from germline, possibly due to a read error. The DNA of the CDR3 is TGTGCCAGCAGAGAAGGGCCCTACGAGCAGTACTTC. Its translation: CASREGPYEQYF. The rearrangement uses TRBV2 and TRBJ2-7; no clear D. This CDR3 spans 12 amino acids. The germline gives CDR1 SNHLY, CDR2 FYNNEI.

The table lists this clonotype with a count of one. The rearrangement links TRBV7-2 to TRBJ1-2, with D possibly being TRBD1 (6 bases). V lost 1 base and J lost 2, with 11 bases in between. Germline-derived CDR1 and CDR2 are SGHTA and FQGNSA. The CDR3 consists of 15 residues. CDR3 coding DNA: TGTGCCAGCAGCTTAGGAGGGGGTGGAAACTATGGCTACACCTTC. Translating it yields CASSLGGGGNYGYTF.

V and J are TRBV2 and TRBJ2-3; D perhaps matches TRBD1 (6 bases). Germline V gives CDR1 SNHLY, CDR2 FYNNEI. V was shortened by 6 bases and J by 3 bases, with 13 bases between the two germline ends. The CDR3 is 14 amino acids. The CDR3 DNA sequence: TGTGCCAGCAGAATGGGCAGGGGAACAGATACGCAGTATTTT. Amino acid sequence: CASRMGRGTDTQYF.

There are many counts of this clonotype. In DNA form, the CDR3 reads TGCGCCAGCAGCTGGGCTTGGGAGCCTTTCACAGATACGCAGTATTTT. It is translated as CASSWAWEPFTDTQYF. The genes are TRBV5-1 and TRBJ2-3; the D gene is possibly TRBD2 (5 bases). The CDR3 spans 16 residues. The germline V gene has CDR1 SGHRS and CDR2 YFSETQ. The V end was cut by 3 bases, the J end by 2 bases, with 16 bases between. The full variable domain, its missing parts supplied by reference TRBV5-1 and TRBJ2-3, is KAGVTQTPRYLIKTRGQQVTLSCSPISGHRSVSWYQQTPGQGLQFLFEYFSETQRNKGNFPGRFSGRQFSNSRSEMNVSTLELGDSALYLCASSWAWEPFTDTQYFGPGTRLTVL.

The chain links TRBV9 to TRBJ2-1; 7 bases align to TRBD1. The length of the CDR3 is 15 residues. Germline trimming cut 4 bases from V and 0 bases from J; bases unmatched to any gene: 4. Germline assignment: CDR1 SGDLS and CDR2 YYNGEE. The CDR3: CASSPEGASYNEQFF. The CDR3 DNA reads TGTGCCAGCAGCCCCGAGGGGGCCTCCTACAATGAGCAGTTCTTC. Together with reference TRBV9 and TRBJ2-1, the CDR3 gives the full variable domain: DSGVTQTPKHLITATGQRVTLRCSPRSGDLSVYWYQQSLDQGLQFLIQYYNGEERAKGNILERFSAQQFPDLHSELNLSSLELGDSALYFCASSPEGASYNEQFFGPGTRLTVL.

Of note for this clonotype: A read error may be the cause here, since a much bigger clone is one base away. The chain combines TRBV3-1 with TRBJ1-5, with a weak D call TRBD1 (6 bases). Per germline, CDR1 LGHDT and CDR2 YNNKEL (reference sequence). The CDR3 has 15 amino acids. V dropped 1 base and J dropped 6 bases, with 13 bases sitting between them. Written as DNA, the CDR3 is TGTGCCAGCAGCCAAGGCGGCAGGGGAGGTCAGCCCCAGCATTTT. As protein: CASSQGGRGGQPQHF.

At least ten counts were recorded for this clonotype. The V gene is TRBV10-1, the J gene TRBJ2-3; no definite D call. From germline, CDR1 is WNHNN and CDR2 SYGVQD (reference sequence). The CDR3 consists of 13 residues. Trimming took 5 bases from V and 6 from J, leaving 12 bases between them. CDR3 protein: CASSSDPTDTQYF. The DNA of the CDR3 is TGCGCCAGCAGTTCTGACCCCACCGATACGCAGTATTTT.

This clonotype was picked up many times. The chain has TRBV10-3 and TRBJ1-2; 8 bases fit TRBD1. V dropped 5 bases and J dropped 6; count of bases not matched to a gene: 8. Germline V gene lookup returns CDR1 ENHRY and CDR2 SYGVKD. The CDR3 runs to 14 residues. CDR3 region: CAISLDREEDGYTF. The CDR3 DNA is TGTGCCATCAGTCTGGACAGGGAGGAGGATGGCTACACCTTC.

The V call is TRBV7-8, the J call TRBJ2-2; 10 positions match TRBD2. The ends lost 3 bases at V and 4 bases at J; junction bases unmatched: 11. Germline V lookup: CDR1 SGHVS, CDR2 FQNEAQ. There are 18 residues in the CDR3. The CDR3 region has the DNA TGTGCCAGCAGCTTTCTCCCTAGCGGGAGTAGGGGCACCGGGGAGCTGTTTTTT. This translates into CASSFLPSGSRGTGELFF. The complete variable domain, with remaining parts taken from reference TRBV7-8 and TRBJ2-2, reads GAGVSQSPRYKVAKRGQDVALRCDPISGHVSLFWYQQALGQGPEFLTYFQNEAQLDKSGLPSDRFFAERPEGSVSTLKIQRTQQEDSAVYLCASSFLPSGSRGTGELFFGEGSRLTVL.

This clonotype was seen only a few times. One base away lies a much larger clone, so this may be a sequencing read error. The V call is TRBV15, the J call TRBJ1-5; the D is unclear. The CDR3 is 16 amino acids. Germline assignment: CDR1 LNHNV and CDR2 YYDKDF (reference sequence). In nucleotides, the CDR3 is TGTGCCATCAGCAGAGATCTTGCTGGGGTCAATCAGCCCCAGCATTTT. Its protein product is CAISRDLAGVNQPQHF.